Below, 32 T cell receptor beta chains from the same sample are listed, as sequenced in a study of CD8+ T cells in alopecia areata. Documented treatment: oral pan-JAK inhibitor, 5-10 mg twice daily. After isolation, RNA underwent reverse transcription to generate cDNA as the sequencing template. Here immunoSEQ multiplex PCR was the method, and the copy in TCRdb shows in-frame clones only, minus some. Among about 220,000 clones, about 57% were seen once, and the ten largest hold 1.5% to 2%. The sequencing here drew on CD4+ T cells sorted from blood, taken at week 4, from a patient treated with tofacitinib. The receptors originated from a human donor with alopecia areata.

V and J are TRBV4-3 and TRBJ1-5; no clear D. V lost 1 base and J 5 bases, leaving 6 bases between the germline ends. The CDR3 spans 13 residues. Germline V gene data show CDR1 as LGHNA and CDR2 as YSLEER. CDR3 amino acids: CASSQGQHQPQHF. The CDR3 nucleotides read TGCGCCAGCAGCCAAGGGCAGCATCAGCCCCAGCATTTT.

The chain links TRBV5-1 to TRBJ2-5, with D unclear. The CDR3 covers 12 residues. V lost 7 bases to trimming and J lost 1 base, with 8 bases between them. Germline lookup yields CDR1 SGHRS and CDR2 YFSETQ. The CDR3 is CASYASQETQYF. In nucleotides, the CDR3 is TGCGCCAGCTACGCTAGCCAAGAGACCCAGTACTTC. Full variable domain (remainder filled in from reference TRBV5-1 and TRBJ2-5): KAGVTQTPRYLIKTRGQQVTLSCSPISGHRSVSWYQQTPGQGLQFLFEYFSETQRNKGNFPGRFSGRQFSNSRSEMNVSTLELGDSALYLCASYASQETQYFGPGTRLLVL.

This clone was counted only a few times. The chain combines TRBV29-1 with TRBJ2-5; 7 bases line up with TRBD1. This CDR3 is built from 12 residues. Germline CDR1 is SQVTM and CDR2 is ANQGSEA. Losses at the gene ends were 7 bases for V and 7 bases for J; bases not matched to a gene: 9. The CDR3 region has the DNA TGCAGCGCTCTACAGGGGTTGGGGACCCAGTACTTC. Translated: CSALQGLGTQYF.

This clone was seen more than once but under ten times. CDR3 coding DNA: TGTGCCAGCAGCGCGCCCGGACTAGCGGGGGAAACAGATACGCAGTATTTT. The encoded protein is CASSAPGLAGETDTQYF. The rearrangement links TRBV5-6 to TRBJ2-3, with 13 bases matching TRBD2. This CDR3 comprises 17 residues. The germline V gene has CDR1 SGHDT and CDR2 YYEEEE. V was clipped by 4 bases and J by 3 bases; unmatched bases: 8. Full variable domain (remainder filled in from reference TRBV5-6 and TRBJ2-3): DAGVTQSPTHLIKTRGQQVTLRCSPKSGHDTVSWYQQALGQGPQFIFQYYEEEERQRGNFPDRFSGHQFPNYSSELNVNALLLGDSALYLCASSAPGLAGETDTQYFGPGTRLTVL.

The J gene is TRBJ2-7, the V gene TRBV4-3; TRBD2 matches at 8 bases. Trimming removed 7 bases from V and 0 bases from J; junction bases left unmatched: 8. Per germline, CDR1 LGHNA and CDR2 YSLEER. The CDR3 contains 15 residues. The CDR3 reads CASKQTGLVSYEQYF. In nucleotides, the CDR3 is TGCGCCAGCAAGCAAACGGGACTAGTCTCCTACGAGCAGTACTTC.

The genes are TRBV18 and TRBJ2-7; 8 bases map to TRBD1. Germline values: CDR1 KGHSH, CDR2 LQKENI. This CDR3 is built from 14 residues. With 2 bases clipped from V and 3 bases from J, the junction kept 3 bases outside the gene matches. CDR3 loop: CASSPSTGGYEQYF. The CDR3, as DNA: TGTGCCAGCTCACCAAGTACAGGGGGCTACGAGCAGTACTTC.

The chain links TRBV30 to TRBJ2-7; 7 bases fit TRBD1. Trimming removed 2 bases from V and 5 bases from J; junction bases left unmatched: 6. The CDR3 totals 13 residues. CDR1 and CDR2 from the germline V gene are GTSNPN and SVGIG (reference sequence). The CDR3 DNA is TGTGCCTGGAGTTCAGGGGGTCGCGACGAGCAGTACTTC. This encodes CAWSSGGRDEQYF.

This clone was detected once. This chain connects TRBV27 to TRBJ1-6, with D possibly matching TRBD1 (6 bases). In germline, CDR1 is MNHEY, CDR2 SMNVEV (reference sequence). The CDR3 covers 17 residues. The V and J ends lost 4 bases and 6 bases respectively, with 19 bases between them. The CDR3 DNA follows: TGTGCCAGCAGTTCACTTAAACAGGGCCCGTCTAATTCACCCCTCCACTTT. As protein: CASSSLKQGPSNSPLHF.

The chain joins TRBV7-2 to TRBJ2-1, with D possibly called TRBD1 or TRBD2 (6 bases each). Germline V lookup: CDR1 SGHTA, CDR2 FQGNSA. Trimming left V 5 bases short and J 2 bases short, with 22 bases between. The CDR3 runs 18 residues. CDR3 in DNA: TGTGCCAGCAGCCCTCGCGGTGTCGGGGGACAAACCTACAATGAGCAGTTCTTC. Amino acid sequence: CASSPRGVGGQTYNEQFF.

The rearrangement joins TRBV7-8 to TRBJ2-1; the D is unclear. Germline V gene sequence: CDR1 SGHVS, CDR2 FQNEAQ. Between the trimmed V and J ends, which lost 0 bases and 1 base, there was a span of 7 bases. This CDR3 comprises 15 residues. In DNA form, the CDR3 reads TGTGCCAGCAGCTTAGCAGGTCGTTCCTACAATGAGCAGTTCTTC. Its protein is CASSLAGRSYNEQFF. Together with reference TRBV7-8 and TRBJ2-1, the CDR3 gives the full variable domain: GAGVSQSPRYKVAKRGQDVALRCDPISGHVSLFWYQQALGQGPEFLTYFQNEAQLDKSGLPSDRFFAERPEGSVSTLKIQRTQQEDSAVYLCASSLAGRSYNEQFFGPGTRLTVL.

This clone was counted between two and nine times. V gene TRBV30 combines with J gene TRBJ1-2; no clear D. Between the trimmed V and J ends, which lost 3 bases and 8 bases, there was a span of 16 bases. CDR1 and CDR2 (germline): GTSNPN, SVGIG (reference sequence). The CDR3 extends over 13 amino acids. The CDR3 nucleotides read TGTGCCTGGAGATCGGCAGGCGTTGGGGGCTACACCTTC. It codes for CAWRSAGVGGYTF.

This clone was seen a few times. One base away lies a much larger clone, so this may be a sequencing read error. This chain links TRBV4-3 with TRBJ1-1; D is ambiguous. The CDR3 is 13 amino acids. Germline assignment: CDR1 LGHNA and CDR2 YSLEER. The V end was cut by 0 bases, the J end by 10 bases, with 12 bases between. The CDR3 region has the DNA TGCGCCAGCAGCCAAGAAGGTCGTGGGGTAGCTTTCTTT. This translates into CASSQEGRGVAFF.

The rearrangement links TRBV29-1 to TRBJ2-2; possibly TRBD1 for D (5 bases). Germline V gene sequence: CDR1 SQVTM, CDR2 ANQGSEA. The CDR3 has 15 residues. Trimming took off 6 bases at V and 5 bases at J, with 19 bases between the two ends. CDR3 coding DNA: TGCAGCGTCCGAAGGGCGCCCAGGGATACCGGGGAGCTGTTTTTT. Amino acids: CSVRRAPRDTGELFF.

CDR3 region: CASSLAGAGANVLTF. The CDR3 bases are TGTGCCAGCAGCTTGGCGGGGGCTGGGGCCAACGTCCTGACTTTC. This chain links TRBV5-6 with TRBJ2-6; D might be TRBD2 (6 bases). The CDR3 is 15 amino acids. Germline CDR1 and CDR2: SGHDT and YYEEEE. V was clipped by 0 bases and J by 2 bases, with 6 bases between them.

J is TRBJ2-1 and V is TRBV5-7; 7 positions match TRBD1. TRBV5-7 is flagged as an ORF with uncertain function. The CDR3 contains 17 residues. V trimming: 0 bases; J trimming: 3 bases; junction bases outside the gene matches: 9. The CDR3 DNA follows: TGTGCCAGCAGCTTGGACTACGGACAGGCCCACTACAATGAGCAGTTCTTC. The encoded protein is CASSLDYGQAHYNEQFF.

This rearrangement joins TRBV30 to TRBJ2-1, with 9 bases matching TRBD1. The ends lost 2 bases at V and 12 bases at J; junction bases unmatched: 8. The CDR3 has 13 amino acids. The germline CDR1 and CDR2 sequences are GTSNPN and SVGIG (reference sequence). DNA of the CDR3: TGTGCCTGGAGTCCGACAGGGGGAATTAGGCAGTTCTTC. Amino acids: CAWSPTGGIRQFF.

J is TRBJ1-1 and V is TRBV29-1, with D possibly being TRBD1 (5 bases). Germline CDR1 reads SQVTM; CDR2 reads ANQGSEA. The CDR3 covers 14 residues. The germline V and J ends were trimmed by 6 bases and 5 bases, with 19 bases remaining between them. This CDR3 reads CSVARRVSGTEAFF. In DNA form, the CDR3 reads TGCAGCGTCGCAAGACGGGTCTCAGGGACTGAAGCTTTCTTT.

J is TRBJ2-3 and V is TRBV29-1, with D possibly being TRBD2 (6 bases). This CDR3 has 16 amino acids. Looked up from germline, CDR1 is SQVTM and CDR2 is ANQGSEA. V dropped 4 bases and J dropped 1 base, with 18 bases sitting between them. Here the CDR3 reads CSVVGTSRARTDTQYF. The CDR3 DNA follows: TGCAGCGTTGTTGGGACTTCAAGGGCTCGCACAGATACGCAGTATTTT.

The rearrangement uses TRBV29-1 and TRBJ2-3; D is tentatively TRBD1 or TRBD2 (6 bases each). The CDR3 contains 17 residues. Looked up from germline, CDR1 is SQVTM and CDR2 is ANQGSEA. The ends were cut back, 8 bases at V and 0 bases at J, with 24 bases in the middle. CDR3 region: CSLRVWKGGSSTDTQYF. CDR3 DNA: TGCAGCCTTAGGGTCTGGAAAGGGGGGTCTAGCACAGATACGCAGTATTTT.

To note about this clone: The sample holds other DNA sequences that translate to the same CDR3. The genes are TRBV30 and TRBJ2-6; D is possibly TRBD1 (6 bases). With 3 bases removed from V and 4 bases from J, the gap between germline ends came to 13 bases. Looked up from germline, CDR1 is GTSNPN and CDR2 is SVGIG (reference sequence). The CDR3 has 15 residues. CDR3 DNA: TGTGCCTGGAGCGTATGGGGGCCGGGGGCCAACGTCCTGACTTTC. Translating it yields CAWSVWGPGANVLTF.

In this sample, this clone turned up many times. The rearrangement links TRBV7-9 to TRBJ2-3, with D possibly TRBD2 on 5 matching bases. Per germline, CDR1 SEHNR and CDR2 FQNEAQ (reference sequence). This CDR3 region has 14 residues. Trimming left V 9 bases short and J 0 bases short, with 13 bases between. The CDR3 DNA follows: TGTGCCAGTGTCTCGAGAGGGAGCACAGATACGCAGTATTTT. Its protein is CASVSRGSTDTQYF.

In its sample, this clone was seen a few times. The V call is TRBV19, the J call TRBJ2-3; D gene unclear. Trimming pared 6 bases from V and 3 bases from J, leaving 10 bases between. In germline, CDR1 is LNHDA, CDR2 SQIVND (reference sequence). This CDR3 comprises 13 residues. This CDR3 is CASSFSRTDTQYF. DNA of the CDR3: TGTGCCAGTAGCTTCTCCAGGACAGATACGCAGTATTTT.

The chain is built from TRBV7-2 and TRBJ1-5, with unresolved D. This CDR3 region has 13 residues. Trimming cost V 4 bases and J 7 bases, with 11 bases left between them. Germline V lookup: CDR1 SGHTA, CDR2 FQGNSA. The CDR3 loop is CASSYIMRQPQHF. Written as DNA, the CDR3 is TGTGCCAGCAGCTATATAATGCGGCAGCCCCAGCATTTT.

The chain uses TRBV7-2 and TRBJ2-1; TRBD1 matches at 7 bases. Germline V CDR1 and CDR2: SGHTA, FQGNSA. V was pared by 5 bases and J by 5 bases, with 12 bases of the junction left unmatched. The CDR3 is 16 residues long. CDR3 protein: CASSPQARGPNNEQFF. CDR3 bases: TGTGCCAGCAGCCCTCAAGCAAGGGGGCCGAACAATGAGCAGTTCTTC.

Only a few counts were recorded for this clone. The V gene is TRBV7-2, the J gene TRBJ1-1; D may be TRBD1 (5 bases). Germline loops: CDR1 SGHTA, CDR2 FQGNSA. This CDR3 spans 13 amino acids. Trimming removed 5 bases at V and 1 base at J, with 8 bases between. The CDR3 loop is CASSAGPNTEAFF. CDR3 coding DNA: TGTGCCAGCAGCGCGGGACCGAACACTGAAGCTTTCTTT.

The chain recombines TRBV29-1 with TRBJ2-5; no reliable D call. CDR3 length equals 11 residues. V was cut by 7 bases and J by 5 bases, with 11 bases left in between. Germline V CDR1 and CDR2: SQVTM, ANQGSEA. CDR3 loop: CSARLWETQYF. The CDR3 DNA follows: TGCAGCGCTAGATTGTGGGAGACCCAGTACTTC.

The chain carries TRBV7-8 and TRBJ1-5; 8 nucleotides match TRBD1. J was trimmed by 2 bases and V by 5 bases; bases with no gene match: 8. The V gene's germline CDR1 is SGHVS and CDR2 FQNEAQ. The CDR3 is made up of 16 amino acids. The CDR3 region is CASSARQGSGNQPQHF. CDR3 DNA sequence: TGTGCCAGCAGCGCCCGACAGGGGTCCGGCAATCAGCCCCAGCATTTT.

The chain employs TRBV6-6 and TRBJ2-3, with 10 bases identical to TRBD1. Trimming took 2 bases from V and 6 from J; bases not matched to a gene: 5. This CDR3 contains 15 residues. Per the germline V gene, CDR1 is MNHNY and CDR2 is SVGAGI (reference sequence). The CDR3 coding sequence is TGTGCCAGCAGTTACGGGACAGGGGTGACGGATACGCAGTATTTT. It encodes CASSYGTGVTDTQYF.

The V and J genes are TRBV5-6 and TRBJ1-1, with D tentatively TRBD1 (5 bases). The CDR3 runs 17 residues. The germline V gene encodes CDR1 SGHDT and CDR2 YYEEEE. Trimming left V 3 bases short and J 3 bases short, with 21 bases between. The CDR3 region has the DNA TGTGCCAGCAGCTCCTCACGGGGGGTTGCGAGATACACTGAAGCTTTCTTT. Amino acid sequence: CASSSSRGVARYTEAFF.

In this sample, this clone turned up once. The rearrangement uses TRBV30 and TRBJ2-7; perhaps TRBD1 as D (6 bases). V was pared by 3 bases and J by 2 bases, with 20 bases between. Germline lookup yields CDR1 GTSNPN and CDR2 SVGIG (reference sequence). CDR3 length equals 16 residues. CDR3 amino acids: CAWRFATGTMPYEQYF. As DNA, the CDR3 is TGTGCCTGGAGATTCGCCACAGGGACAATGCCCTACGAGCAGTACTTC.

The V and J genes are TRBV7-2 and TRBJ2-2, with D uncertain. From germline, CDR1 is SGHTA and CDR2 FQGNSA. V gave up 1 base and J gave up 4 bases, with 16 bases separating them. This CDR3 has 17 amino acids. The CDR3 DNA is TGTGCCAGCAGCTTAGGAATGGCGAGAAAGCTCACCGGGGAGCTGTTTTTT. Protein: CASSLGMARKLTGELFF.

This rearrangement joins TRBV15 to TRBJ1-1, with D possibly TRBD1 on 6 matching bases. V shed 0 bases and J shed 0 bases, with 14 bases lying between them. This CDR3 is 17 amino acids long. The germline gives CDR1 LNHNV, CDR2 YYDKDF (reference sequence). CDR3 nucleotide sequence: TGTGCCACCAGCAGAGATTTGGGGGCTGACTTGAACACTGAAGCTTTCTTT. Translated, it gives CATSRDLGADLNTEAFF.